One sample yielded the 13 T cell receptor beta chains listed below, sequenced in a study of T cells in Graves' hyperthyroidism and ophthalmopathy. Using RNA transcripts as the source, TCR beta CDR3 regions were amplified. The study used the HTBI primer set for a first-round RT-PCR of the TCR CDR3. TCRdb re-called the multiplex PCR reads through MiXCR, storing one row per CDR3 protein. The table has more than 550,000 distinct CDR3 sequences, around 15% seen once. Sequencing used blood. The source of these receptors is a man in his fifties with Graves' hyperthyroidism.

With regard to this clonotype: Germline is not matched at one junction end, which may reflect a read error. The V gene is TRBV6-2 or TRBV6-3, the J gene TRBJ2-7; D is unresolved. The germline V gene has CDR1 MNHEY and CDR2 SVGEGT. The CDR3 totals 13 residues. The chain's CDR3 is CASSYPGIYEQYF. DNA for the CDR3: TGTGCGAGCAGTTACCCAGGAATCTACGAGCAGTACTTC.

V gene TRBV6-2 or TRBV6-3 combines with J gene TRBJ2-1; D gene ambiguous. The V gene lost 5 bases and the J gene lost 0 bases, with 8 bases spanning the gap. The CDR3 length is 14 residues. Germline CDR1 is MNHEY and CDR2 is SVGEGT. DNA for the CDR3: TGTGCCAGCAGTGCTGCCAGCTCCTACAATGAGCAGTTCTTC. It is translated as CASSAASSYNEQFF.

There are a few counts of this clonotype. V and J are TRBV9 and TRBJ2-2; D call uncertain. V lost 3 bases to trimming and J lost 1 base, with 10 bases between them. Germline assignment: CDR1 SGDLS and CDR2 YYNGEE. CDR3 length equals 15 residues. DNA of the CDR3: TGTGCCAGCAGCGCCTTGGGCGGGAACACCGGGGAGCTGTTTTTT. Translated: CASSALGGNTGELFF.

This clonotype was detected many times. The chain uses TRBV5-1 and TRBJ2-1, with 9 bases that match TRBD1. The V and J ends lost 1 base and 8 bases, in that order; junction bases with no gene match: 10. Germline CDR1 and CDR2: SGHRS and YFSETQ. This CDR3 has 16 residues. CDR3 in DNA: TGCGCCAGCAGCTTGCCCGGGACAGGGTGGGTTGATGAGCAGTTCTTC. Residues: CASSLPGTGWVDEQFF.

V gene TRBV28 combines with J gene TRBJ2-1, with 7 nucleotides matching TRBD1. The CDR3 length is 18 residues. The junction had 11 bases not matched to a gene; V was cut back by 2 bases and J by 1 base. Germline V gene data show CDR1 as MDHEN and CDR2 as SYDVKM. The CDR3 spells CASSLGGTPRGSYNEQFF. DNA of the CDR3: TGTGCCAGCAGTTTAGGCGGCACGCCCAGGGGGTCCTACAATGAGCAGTTCTTC.

In this sample, this clonotype turned up many times. The rearrangement uses TRBV18 and TRBJ2-1; tentative D call: TRBD2 (5 bases). V was trimmed by 1 base and J by 9 bases, leaving 10 bases between them. The CDR3 has 13 amino acids. Germline values: CDR1 KGHSH, CDR2 LQKENI. The CDR3 coding sequence is TGTGCCAGCTCACCACGGACTCCTAGTGAGCAGTTCTTC. Its translation: CASSPRTPSEQFF.

This clonotype was counted many times. This sequence joins TRBV10-3 and TRBJ2-3, with 10 bases that match TRBD2. The V segment lost 0 bases and the J segment 3 bases; nucleotides outside the gene matches: 6. Germline CDR1 reads ENHRY; CDR2 reads SYGVKD. The CDR3 is 17 residues long. CDR3 residues: CAISESRGSGRTDTQYF. The DNA for the CDR3 is TGTGCCATCAGTGAGTCGAGGGGTAGCGGGAGGACAGATACGCAGTATTTT.

In regard to this clonotype: Just one base apart from a much larger clone, this may be a read error. The chain uses TRBV2 and TRBJ2-7, with D perhaps matching TRBD1 (5 bases). The CDR3 length is 15 residues. Germline loops: CDR1 SNHLY, CDR2 FYNNEI. V lost 5 bases, J lost 1 base, and 15 bases lay in between. CDR3 region: CASSKTGALSYEQYF. As DNA, the CDR3 is TGTGCCAGCAGTAAAACAGGAGCCCTATCCTACGAGCAGTACTTC. Complete variable domain (other parts from reference TRBV2 and TRBJ2-7): EPEVTQTPSHQVTQMGQEVILRCVPISNHLYFYWYRQILGQKVEFLVSFYNNEISEKSEIFDDQFSVERPDGSNFTLKIRSTKLEDSAMYFCASSKTGALSYEQYFGPGTRLTVT.

This clonotype occurred many times. DNA for the CDR3: TGTGCCAGCAGTTGGACAGAGACTGAAGCTTTCTTT. Residues: CASSWTETEAFF. The chain links TRBV28 to TRBJ1-1, with D perhaps matching TRBD1 (6 bases). Between the trimmed V and J ends, which lost 4 bases and 5 bases, there was a span of 8 bases. CDR3 length: 12 amino acids. CDR1 is MDHEN, CDR2 SYDVKM, per germline.

The chain recombines TRBV28 with TRBJ2-7; the match to TRBD1 covers 9 bases. CDR1 MDHEN and CDR2 SYDVKM come from the germline V gene. V was pared by 7 bases and J by 6 bases, with 13 bases of the junction left unmatched. The CDR3 is made up of 15 amino acids. CDR3 loop: CASKTSTGGIPEQYF. The CDR3 DNA is TGTGCCAGCAAAACTTCGACAGGGGGAATCCCCGAGCAGTACTTC. Full variable domain (missing parts from reference TRBV28 and TRBJ2-7): DVKVTQSSRYLVKRTGEKVFLECVQDMDHENMFWYRQDPGLGLRLIYFSYDVKMKEKGDIPEGYSVSREKKERFSLILESASTNQTSMYLCASKTSTGGIPEQYFGPGTRLTVT.

This clonotype was recorded a few times. The V call is TRBV20-1, the J call TRBJ2-7, with 12 bases fitting TRBD2. The CDR3 spans 15 residues. The germline V gene encodes CDR1 DFQATT and CDR2 SNEGSKA (reference sequence). Germline trimming cut 5 bases from V and 4 bases from J; bases unmatched to any gene: 9. The CDR3 loop is CSAFPTSGSSYEQYF. The CDR3 DNA reads TGCAGTGCTTTCCCGACTAGCGGGAGTTCGTACGAGCAGTACTTC.

There are many counts of this clonotype. The chain links TRBV30 to TRBJ1-2; D gene ambiguous. Per the germline V gene, CDR1 is GTSNPN and CDR2 is SVGIG (reference sequence). V was pared by 5 bases and J by 7 bases, with 8 bases between. The CDR3 has 10 amino acids. CDR3 loop: CAWGESGYTF. CDR3 sequence (DNA): TGTGCCTGGGGGGAATCTGGCTACACCTTC.

This clonotype was seen only a few times. The chain recombines TRBV5-1 with TRBJ1-4; 7 bases are a match to TRBD1. The J segment lost 3 bases and the V segment lost 3 bases, leaving 8 bases of the junction unmatched. Germline CDR1 reads SGHRS; CDR2 reads YFSETQ. The CDR3 is 16 amino acids. The CDR3 DNA sequence: TGCGCCAGCAGCTCCCTTATGGGACAGCCTAATGAAAAACTGTTTTTT. Protein product: CASSSLMGQPNEKLFF.